The clone carrying this TCR beta chain showed up just once. All enrollees were roughly 18 to 89 years old and from under 25 US areas. In assigning cohorts, the study relied on participant-reported clinical history. This entry belongs to a study of blood T cell repertoires in COVID-19. Study background: Nucleic acid was either cDNA or gDNA, and it came from T cells, B-cell-depleted T cells, or PBMCs.

Assay: immunoSEQ multiplex PCR; the TCRdb copy retains only in-frame clones and omits some. The profile shows over 300,000 clones, over 75% of them singletons. Germline assignment: CDR1 LNHDA and CDR2 SQIVND (reference sequence). The CDR3 covers 15 residues. Losses at the gene ends were 7 bases for V and 5 bases for J; bases not matched to a gene: 7. The genes are TRBV19 and TRBJ1-4, with TRBD1 identical over 10 bases. The TCR originated in a woman aged 40 to 50 who had recovered from COVID-19. Sequencing used PBMCs or T cells enriched from blood (not recorded which). DNA for the CDR3: TGTGCCAGTACCACCCGGGACAGGGGAAATGAAAAACTGTTTTTT. Residues: CASTTRDRGNEKLFF.